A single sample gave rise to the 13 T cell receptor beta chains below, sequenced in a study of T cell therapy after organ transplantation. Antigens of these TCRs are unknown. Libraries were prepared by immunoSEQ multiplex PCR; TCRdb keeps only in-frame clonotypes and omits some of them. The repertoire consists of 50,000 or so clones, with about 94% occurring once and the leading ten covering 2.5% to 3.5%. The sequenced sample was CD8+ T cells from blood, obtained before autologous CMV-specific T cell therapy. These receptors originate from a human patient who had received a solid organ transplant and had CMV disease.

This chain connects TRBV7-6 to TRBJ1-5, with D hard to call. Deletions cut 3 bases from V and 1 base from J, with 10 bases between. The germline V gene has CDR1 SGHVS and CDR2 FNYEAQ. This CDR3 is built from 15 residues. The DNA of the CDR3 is TGTGCCAGCAGCTTCGAGGCCTCGAGCAATCAGCCCCAGCATTTT. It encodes CASSFEASSNQPQHF.

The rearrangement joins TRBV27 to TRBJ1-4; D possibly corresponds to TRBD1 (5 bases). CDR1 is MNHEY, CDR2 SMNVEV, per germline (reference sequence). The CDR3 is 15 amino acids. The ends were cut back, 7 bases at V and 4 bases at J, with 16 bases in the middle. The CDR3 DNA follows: TGTGCCAGCACCCAATCGGGACGGTTTAATGAAAAACTGTTTTTT. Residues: CASTQSGRFNEKLFF.

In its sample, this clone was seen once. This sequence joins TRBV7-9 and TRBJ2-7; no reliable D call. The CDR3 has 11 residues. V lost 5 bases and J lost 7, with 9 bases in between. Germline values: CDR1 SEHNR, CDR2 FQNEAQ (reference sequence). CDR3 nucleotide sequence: TGTGCCAGCAGCCCTAGTCTTGAGCAGTACTTC. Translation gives CASSPSLEQYF.

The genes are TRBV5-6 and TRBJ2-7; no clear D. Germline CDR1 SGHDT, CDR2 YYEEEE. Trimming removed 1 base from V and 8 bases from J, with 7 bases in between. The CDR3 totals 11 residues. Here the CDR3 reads CASSLWNQQYF. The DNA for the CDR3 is TGTGCCAGCAGCTTGTGGAATCAGCAGTACTTC.

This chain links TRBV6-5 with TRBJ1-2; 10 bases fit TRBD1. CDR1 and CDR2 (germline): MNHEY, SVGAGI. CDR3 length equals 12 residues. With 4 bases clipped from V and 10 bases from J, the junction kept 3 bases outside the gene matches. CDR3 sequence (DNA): TGTGCCAGCAGTTTCGGGACAGGGGACTACACCTTC. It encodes CASSFGTGDYTF.

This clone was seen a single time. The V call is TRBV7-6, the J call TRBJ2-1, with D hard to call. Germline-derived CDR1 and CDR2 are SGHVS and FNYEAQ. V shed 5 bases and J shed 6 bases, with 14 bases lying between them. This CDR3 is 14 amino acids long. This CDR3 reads CASSPRLYINEQFF. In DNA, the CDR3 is TGTGCCAGCAGCCCCCGGTTGTATATCAATGAGCAGTTCTTC.

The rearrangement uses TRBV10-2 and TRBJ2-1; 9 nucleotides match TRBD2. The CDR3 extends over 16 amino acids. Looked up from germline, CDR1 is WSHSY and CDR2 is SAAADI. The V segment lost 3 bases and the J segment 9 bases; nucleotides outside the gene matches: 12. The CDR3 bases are TGCGCCAGCAGTGAAAACCGCGGAGCGGGAGGTAGTGAGCAGTTCTTC. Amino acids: CASSENRGAGGSEQFF.

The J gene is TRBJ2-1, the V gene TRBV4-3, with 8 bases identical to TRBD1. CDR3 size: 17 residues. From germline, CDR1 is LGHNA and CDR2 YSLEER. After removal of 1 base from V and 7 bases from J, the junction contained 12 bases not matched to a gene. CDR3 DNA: TGCGCCAGCAGCCAAGTTCCGGGGACAGGTATTAGGAATGAGCAGTTCTTC. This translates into CASSQVPGTGIRNEQFF.

The CDR3 DNA reads as TGTGCCAGCAGCTCAAATAATTCACCCCTCCACTTT. Its protein is CASSSNNSPLHF. The rearrangement links TRBV13 to TRBJ1-6; D remains unclear. V dropped 4 bases and J dropped 5 bases, with 3 bases sitting between them. Germline CDR1 and CDR2: PRHDT and FYEKMQ (reference sequence). The CDR3 sequence is 12 residues long. The full variable domain, its missing parts supplied by reference TRBV13 and TRBJ1-6, is AAGVIQSPRHLIKEKRETATLKCYPIPRHDTVYWYQQGPGQDPQFLISFYEKMQSDKGSIPDRFSAQQFSDYHSELNMSSLELGDSALYFCASSSNNSPLHFGNGTRLTVT.

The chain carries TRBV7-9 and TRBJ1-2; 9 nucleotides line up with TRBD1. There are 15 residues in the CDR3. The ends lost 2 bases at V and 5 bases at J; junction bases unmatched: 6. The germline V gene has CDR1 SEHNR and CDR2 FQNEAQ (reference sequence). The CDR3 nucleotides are TGTGCCAGCAGCTTACCGGACAGGGGATTTTATGGCTACACCTTC. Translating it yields CASSLPDRGFYGYTF.

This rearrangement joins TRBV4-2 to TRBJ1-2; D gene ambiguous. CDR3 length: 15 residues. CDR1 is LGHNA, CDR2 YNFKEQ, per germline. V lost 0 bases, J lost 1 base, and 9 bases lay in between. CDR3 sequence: CASSQDLRVNYGYTF. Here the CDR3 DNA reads TGTGCCAGCAGCCAAGATTTAAGGGTTAACTATGGCTACACCTTC.

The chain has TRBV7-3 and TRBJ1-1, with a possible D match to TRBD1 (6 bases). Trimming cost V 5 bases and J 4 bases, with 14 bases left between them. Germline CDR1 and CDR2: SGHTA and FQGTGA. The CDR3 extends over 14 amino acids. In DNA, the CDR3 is TGTGCCAGCAGCCCGACGGGGGCTGGCACTGAAGCTTTCTTT. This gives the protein CASSPTGAGTEAFF. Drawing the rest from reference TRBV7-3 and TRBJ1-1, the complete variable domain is GAGVSQTPSNKVTEKGKYVELRCDPISGHTALYWYRQSLGQGPEFLIYFQGTGAADDSGLPNDRFFAVRPEGSVSTLKIQRTERGDSAVYLCASSPTGAGTEAFFGQGTRLTVV.

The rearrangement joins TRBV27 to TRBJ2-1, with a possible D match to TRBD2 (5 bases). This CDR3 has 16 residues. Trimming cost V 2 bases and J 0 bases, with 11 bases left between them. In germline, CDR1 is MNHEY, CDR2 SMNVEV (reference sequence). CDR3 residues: CASSLGGVSSYNEQFF. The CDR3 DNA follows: TGTGCCAGCAGTTTAGGAGGCGTGAGCTCCTACAATGAGCAGTTCTTC.